These 5 T cell receptor beta chains share one sample of origin, sequenced in a study of T cell changes during pregnancy in multiple sclerosis. The assay was immunoSEQ multiplex PCR, and TCRdb's table has in-frame clones only and misses some. This table has roughly 80,000 clones, about 89% appearing once. The sample consisted of peripheral blood, taken before pregnancy. These receptors were collected from a female donor with multiple sclerosis, enrolled in a pregnancy study.

The chain employs TRBV11-2 and TRBJ2-7; D remains unclear. The V end lost 0 bases, the J end lost 1 base, and 7 bases lay between the germline ends. The V gene's germline CDR1 is SGHAT and CDR2 FQNNGV. The CDR3 is 14 amino acids. CDR3: CASSLEPGSYEQYF. The CDR3 nucleotides read TGTGCCAGCAGCTTAGAGCCGGGTTCCTACGAGCAGTACTTC.

This clone has just one count. The CDR3 spells CASSLGGSFSEQFF. As DNA, the CDR3 is TGTGCCAGCAGCTTAGGTGGGTCCTTTAGCGAGCAGTTCTTC. This chain links TRBV7-2 with TRBJ2-1; D not resolved. There are 14 residues in the CDR3. Germline V gives CDR1 SGHTA, CDR2 FQGNSA. Trimming took 1 base from V and 10 from J, leaving 14 bases between them.

CDR3 bases: TGTGCCAGCCGGGAAGGCGGGCGAGAGACCCAGTACTTC. Translation: CASREGGRETQYF. This rearrangement joins TRBV2 to TRBJ2-5, with D possibly being TRBD2 (5 bases). Germline V gene sequence: CDR1 SNHLY, CDR2 FYNNEI. This CDR3 spans 13 amino acids. Trimming left V 8 bases short and J 4 bases short, with 14 bases between.

The V and J genes are TRBV19 and TRBJ1-5, with D possibly TRBD1 on 5 matching bases. V lost 5 bases and J 4 bases, leaving 15 bases between the germline ends. Germline V gene sequence: CDR1 LNHDA, CDR2 SQIVND (reference sequence). CDR3 size: 15 residues. CDR3 bases: TGTGCCAGTAGTGACAGATCCGATATTAATCAGCCCCAGCATTTT. Its translation: CASSDRSDINQPQHF.

The J gene is TRBJ1-1, the V gene TRBV5-4; 9 nucleotides agree with TRBD1. The CDR3 is 16 residues long. Germline V gives CDR1 SGHNT, CDR2 YYREEE (reference sequence). The V and J ends lost 4 bases and 7 bases, in that order; junction bases with no gene match: 14. CDR3 sequence reads: CASSNRRQGGYFEAFF. CDR3 sequence (DNA): TGTGCCAGCAGCAATCGACGACAGGGGGGGTATTTTGAAGCTTTCTTT.